The rows below give T cell receptor beta chains drawn from one sample of a study of blood T cell repertoires in COVID-19. TCRdb's table, derived via immunoSEQ multiplex PCR, lists solely in-frame clones and lacks some. This table has 200,000 to 300,000 clones, approximately 83% appearing once. The sequencing sample was made of PBMCs or T cells enriched from blood (not recorded which). Receptors originate from a middle-aged woman with acute COVID-19. Each CDR3 is given with its conserved first and last residue. A D gene is named only where the DNA matches it firmly. Some rows mark clone size as missing; the rest say once, few, many or name a class of expanded clone.

DNA	CDR3	D	size	V	J
TGTGCCAGTAGTATAGATCTACAGGGTGTAGGAGATACGCAGTATTTT	CASSIDLQGVGDTQYF	NA	NA	TRBV19	TRBJ2-3
TGTGCCAGCAGCTCCCAAGCCTCCTACAATGAGCAGTTCTTC	CASSSQASYNEQFF	NA	few	TRBV7-9	TRBJ2-1
TGTGCCAGCAGTTCCAGTATAGAAGCGGGAGGGCCTAGAAATGAGCAGTTCTTC	CASSSSIEAGGPRNEQFF	TRBD2	NA	TRBV28	TRBJ2-1
TGTGCCAGCAGCCGTATAAATGAGCAGTTCTTC	CASSRINEQFF	NA	NA	TRBV14	TRBJ2-1
TGTGCCAGCAGCGCCTACGCCTCAGGGACTTATACGCAGTATTTT	CASSAYASGTYTQYF	NA	NA	TRBV14	TRBJ2-3
TGTGCCAGCAGCTTACGGACAGCAACTAGTGGCTACACCTTC	CASSLRTATSGYTF	NA	NA	TRBV5-6	TRBJ1-2
TGTGCCAGCAACCTTCGCGGCGGGAGTGTCAATGAGCAGTTCTTC	CASNLRGGSVNEQFF	TRBD2	NA	TRBV2	TRBJ2-1
TGTGCCAGCAGCTTAGAGCGGGTCAGCACAGATACGCAGTATTTT	CASSLERVSTDTQYF	NA	NA	TRBV11-1	TRBJ2-3
TGTGCCAGCAGCTTGAGGCGGGATAATTACAATGAGCAGTTCTTC	CASSLRRDNYNEQFF	NA	NA	TRBV5-4	TRBJ2-1
TGTGCCAGCAGCCACCCGTTCGGGGTTTCGGACACCGGGGAGCTGTTTTTT	CASSHPFGVSDTGELFF	NA	NA	TRBV14	TRBJ2-2
TGTGCCAGCAGCGTCGGGGGACTAGCGGCCGATGAGCAGTTCTTC	CASSVGGLAADEQFF	TRBD2	once	TRBV9	TRBJ2-1
TGTGCCAGCAGCTTGGGGACAGGCACTGAAGCTTTCTTT	CASSLGTGTEAFF	TRBD1	NA	TRBV11-3	TRBJ1-1
TGTGCCAGCAGCACATCCCGGGGGACCCTCGGTTCACCCCTCCACTTT	CASSTSRGTLGSPLHF	NA	few	TRBV21-1	TRBJ1-6
TGTGCCAGCAGTTTATTAACGGTGTTAGGAGGGAACACCGGGGAGCTGTTTTTT	CASSLLTVLGGNTGELFF	NA	NA	TRBV27	TRBJ2-2
TGTGCCAGCAGCGTAGGTGGTTCTCCGGGTGCCAAAAACATTCAGTACTTC	CASSVGGSPGAKNIQYF	NA	once	TRBV9	TRBJ2-4
TGTGCCAGCAGCTCCATAGCGGGAGTGACCTACAATGAGCAGTTCTTC	CASSSIAGVTYNEQFF	TRBD2	NA	TRBV5-6	TRBJ2-1
TGCAGCGTTGGGACAGGGAGTAGCGGGAGGTCGCAGTTCTTC	CSVGTGSSGRSQFF	TRBD2	once	TRBV29-1	TRBJ2-1
TGTGCCAGTAGTCCGGGGGGGCATGAAGCTTTCTTT	CASSPGGHEAFF	NA	NA	TRBV19	TRBJ1-1
TGTGCCAGCAGTTTGGCGGGAGGAGGGACCGGGGAGCTGTTTTTT	CASSLAGGGTGELFF	TRBD2	NA	TRBV28	TRBJ2-2
TGTGCCAGCAGCTTGAATTTGCGGAGCGGGACCCAGTACTTC	CASSLNLRSGTQYF	NA	NA	TRBV7-6	TRBJ2-5
TGTGCCAGCAGCCTACGGACAGAAGGATATATGAACACAGATACGCAGTATTTT	CASSLRTEGYMNTDTQYF	NA	NA	TRBV21-1	TRBJ2-3
TGCAGCGTTGGTCCGACATCCAATGAGCAGTTCTTC	CSVGPTSNEQFF	NA	NA	TRBV29-1	TRBJ2-1
TGTGCCAGCAGCCCAGTCAGGGGAAACATTCAGTACTTC	CASSPVRGNIQYF	NA	few	TRBV7-3	TRBJ2-4
TGTGCCAGCAGTTACGGGGGGGAACGGCACGAGCAGTACTTC	CASSYGGERHEQYF	TRBD2	NA	TRBV6-5	TRBJ2-7
TGTGCCAGCAGCTCGTTTCGGGACAGTCGTGAAAAACTGTTTTTT	CASSSFRDSREKLFF	TRBD1	NA	TRBV11-2	TRBJ1-4
TGTGCCAGCAGAGGCGAATGGAGATCCCTTTTTCACGAGCAGTACTTC	CASRGEWRSLFHEQYF	NA	NA	TRBV27	TRBJ2-7